Below, 20 T cell receptor beta chains from the same sample are listed, as sequenced in a study of metastatic and nonmetastatic thyroid tumors. Nobody among the patients had been given any treatment before thyroid surgery. TCRdb re-processed the PCR reads through MiXCR. The sample shows about 21,000 clones, approximately 22% of them seen only once. What was sequenced was adjacent normal tissue. These receptors all come from a female donor with papillary thyroid cancer or a benign thyroid nodule (not recorded which). Some clones in this sample may be carry-over from other donors' samples.

At least ten counts were recorded for this clone. This chain uses TRBV3-1 with TRBJ1-4; D perhaps matches TRBD1 (5 bases). CDR3 size: 13 residues. V was cut by 2 bases and J by 14 bases, with 15 bases left in between. Germline CDR1 and CDR2: LGHDT and YNNKEL (reference sequence). CDR3: CASSQQGEVILFF. CDR3 in DNA: TGTGCCAGCAGCCAACAAGGGGAGGTAATTCTGTTTTTT.

This clone has only a few counts. V gene TRBV7-3 combines with J gene TRBJ1-2; D possibly corresponds to TRBD1 (6 bases). Between the trimmed V and J ends, which lost 7 bases and 7 bases, there was a span of 16 bases. The CDR3 runs to 13 residues. Germline V lookup: CDR1 SGHTA, CDR2 FQGTGA. CDR3 loop: CASILDRGIGYTF. The CDR3 DNA sequence: TGTGCCAGCATCCTGGACAGAGGGATTGGCTACACCTTC.

The chain joins TRBV19 to TRBJ2-1; D not resolved. The CDR3 length is 13 residues. In germline, CDR1 is LNHDA, CDR2 SQIVND (reference sequence). Trimming removed 5 bases from V and 8 bases from J, with 13 bases in between. In DNA, the CDR3 is TGTGCCAGTAGTCCCGGGCTAGGGTATGAGCAGTTCTTC. Protein: CASSPGLGYEQFF. Full variable domain (outside the CDR3, taken from reference TRBV19 and TRBJ2-1): DGGITQSPKYLFRKEGQNVTLSCEQNLNHDAMYWYRQDPGQGLRLIYYSQIVNDFQKGDIAEGYSVSREKKESFPLTVTSAQKNPTAFYLCASSPGLGYEQFFGPGTRLTVL.

There are many counts of this clone. The chain recombines TRBV10-1 with TRBJ2-7; the D gene is possibly TRBD2 (6 bases). CDR3 size: 16 residues. With 0 bases removed from V and 5 bases from J, the gap between germline ends came to 17 bases. Germline CDR1 and CDR2: WNHNN and SYGVQD (reference sequence). The CDR3 spells CASSESSSWRGDEQYF. In DNA form, the CDR3 reads TGCGCCAGCAGTGAGTCGTCTTCGTGGAGGGGCGACGAGCAGTACTTC.

The chain employs TRBV6-1 and TRBJ2-7; 7 bases line up with TRBD1. Germline assignment: CDR1 MNHNS and CDR2 SASEGT. V lost 5 bases and J lost 6; bases outside the gene matches: 13. The CDR3 is made up of 15 amino acids. The CDR3 is CASSILRDRNFEQYF. The CDR3 DNA is TGTGCCAGCAGTATCCTCCGGGACAGAAATTTCGAGCAGTACTTC.

This clone counts as medium-sized. The rearrangement joins TRBV6-6 to TRBJ2-5, with TRBD1 as a possible D gene (5 bases). In germline, CDR1 is MNHNY, CDR2 SVGAGI (reference sequence). This CDR3 has 15 amino acids. V lost 0 bases, J lost 5 bases, and 13 bases lay in between. CDR3 in amino acids: CASSYSEGVGETQYF. CDR3 nucleotides: TGTGCCAGCAGTTACTCTGAAGGGGTCGGGGAGACCCAGTACTTC.

The J gene is TRBJ1-1, the V gene TRBV27; possible D gene TRBD1, 5 bases. Trimming stripped 3 bases from V and 1 base from J, with 9 bases between. CDR3 size: 14 residues. Germline V lookup: CDR1 MNHEY, CDR2 SMNVEV (reference sequence). The CDR3, as DNA: TGTGCCAGCAGTTTCTCAGGGAGGAACACTGAAGCTTTCTTT. Translation gives CASSFSGRNTEAFF.

The CDR3 here is CASSLLGYSNQPQHF. The CDR3 bases are TGTGCCAGCAGCTTGTTGGGATATAGCAATCAGCCCCAGCATTTT. The V gene is TRBV5-5, the J gene TRBJ1-5; no reliable D call. V was cut by 1 base and J by 0 bases, with 8 bases left in between. The CDR3 contains 15 residues. Germline CDR1 is SGHKS and CDR2 is YYEKEE (reference sequence). Combining the CDR3 with reference TRBV5-5 and TRBJ1-5 gives the whole variable domain DAGVTQSPTHLIKTRGQQVTLRCSPISGHKSVSWYQQVLGQGPQFIFQYYEKEERGRGNFPDRFSARQFPNYSSELNVNALLLGDSALYLCASSLLGYSNQPQHFGDGTRLSIL.

This clone was seen only a few times. V gene TRBV27 combines with J gene TRBJ2-1; D might be TRBD1 (7 bases). This CDR3 is 14 amino acids long. Trimming left V 6 bases short and J 0 bases short, with 9 bases between. CDR1 is MNHEY and CDR2 is SMNVEV in the germline V gene (reference sequence). This chain's CDR3 is CASRRDSSYNEQFF. As DNA, the CDR3 is TGTGCCAGCAGGCGGGACAGCTCCTACAATGAGCAGTTCTTC.

A note on this clone: One junction end does not reproduce the germline sequence, and a read error may be involved. This chain connects TRBV7-9 to TRBJ1-2, with D possibly matching TRBD1 (5 bases). This CDR3 region has 12 residues. From germline, CDR1 is SEHNR and CDR2 FQNEAQ (reference sequence). CDR3 amino acids: CASSYRDLGYAF. The CDR3 DNA is TGTGCCAGCAGCTACCGGGACCTAGGCTACGCCTTC.

CDR3 residues: CASSDSRLDSTYEQYF. In DNA, the CDR3 is TGTGCCAGCAGTGATTCCAGGCTTGATTCGACCTACGAGCAGTACTTC. The chain recombines TRBV6-1 with TRBJ2-7; D is undetermined. The V gene lost 3 bases and the J gene lost 2 bases, with 17 bases spanning the gap. The CDR3 contains 16 residues. Germline assignment: CDR1 MNHNS and CDR2 SASEGT.

This clone was observed a few times. V is TRBV6-1 and J is TRBJ1-2; TRBD1 agrees at 8 bases. Germline CDR1 and CDR2: MNHNS and SASEGT. J lost 3 bases, V lost 6 bases, and 12 bases had no gene match. The CDR3 is made up of 16 amino acids. Here the CDR3 reads CASSRPRQGKYYGYTF. The CDR3 DNA reads as TGTGCCAGCAGCCGGCCCCGACAGGGGAAATACTATGGCTACACCTTC.

Only a few counts were recorded for this clone. The gene calls are TRBV24-1 and TRBJ2-1, with D perhaps matching TRBD1 or TRBD2 (5 bases each). In germline, CDR1 is KGHDR, CDR2 SFDVKD. Deletions cut 9 bases from V and 8 bases from J, with 10 bases between. The CDR3 loop spans 11 amino acids. The CDR3 loop is CATGRGDEQFF. Written as DNA, the CDR3 is TGTGCCACCGGTCGGGGCGATGAGCAGTTCTTC.

V usage is TRBV12-3 or TRBV12-4 and J usage is TRBJ2-2; D call uncertain. This CDR3 comprises 13 residues. Trimming stripped 5 bases from V and 6 bases from J, with 10 bases between. The CDR3 sequence: CASSLTPAGELFF. CDR3 nucleotide sequence: TGTGCCAGCAGTCTTACACCGGCCGGGGAGCTGTTTTTT.

This clone was seen more than once but under ten times. The chain employs TRBV10-3 and TRBJ2-7; 7 nucleotides match TRBD2. The CDR3 covers 17 residues. Trimming cost V 4 bases and J 6 bases; bases outside gene matches: 18. Germline-derived CDR1 and CDR2 are ENHRY and SYGVKD. This CDR3 reads CAISGGVGRGGVREQYF. Here the CDR3 DNA reads TGTGCCATCAGTGGAGGGGTGGGTAGGGGAGGGGTACGCGAGCAGTACTTC.

The chain employs TRBV6-1 and TRBJ2-5, with D tentatively TRBD1 or TRBD2 (5 bases each). The V gene's germline CDR1 is MNHNS and CDR2 SASEGT. The CDR3 is made up of 13 amino acids. Trimming cost V 3 bases and J 6 bases, with 11 bases left between them. The CDR3 DNA reads TGTGCCAGCAGTGATAGCGAGGGACAGACCCAGTACTTC. It translates to CASSDSEGQTQYF.

The J gene is TRBJ1-4, the V gene TRBV13; the D is unclear. CDR1 PRHDT and CDR2 FYEKMQ come from the germline V gene (reference sequence). With 0 bases removed from V and 10 bases from J, the gap between germline ends came to 12 bases. The length of the CDR3 is 14 residues. CDR3 coding DNA: TGTGCCAGCAGCTTAGGGAGTGAAGATCGAAAACTGTTTTTT. Its translation: CASSLGSEDRKLFF.

This clone was counted only a few times. The V and J genes are TRBV10-1 and TRBJ1-6; no clear D gene. CDR3 size: 12 residues. The ends were cut back, 0 bases at V and 8 bases at J, with 2 bases in the middle. The V gene's germline CDR1 is WNHNN and CDR2 SYGVQD (reference sequence). CDR3 sequence: CASSESDSPLHF. The CDR3 DNA sequence: TGCGCCAGCAGTGAGTCGGATTCACCCCTCCACTTT.

V usage is TRBV30 and J usage is TRBJ2-2; possibly TRBD1 for D (6 bases). This CDR3 spans 15 amino acids. Trimming pared 2 bases from V and 7 bases from J, leaving 17 bases between. CDR1 GTSNPN and CDR2 SVGIG come from the germline V gene (reference sequence). The CDR3 protein is CAWSRAGAGGGELFF. CDR3 DNA sequence: TGTGCCTGGAGTCGGGCAGGGGCTGGGGGCGGGGAGCTGTTTTTT.

Only a few counts were recorded for this clone. The junction differs from germline at one of its ends, possibly a read error. The chain uses TRBV6-2 or TRBV6-3 and TRBJ1-1, with a weak D call TRBD1 (6 bases). The CDR3 totals 14 residues. Germline CDR1 reads MNHEY; CDR2 reads SVGEGT. The CDR3 sequence is CASSSQGPKTGAFF. The DNA of the CDR3 is TGTGCCAGCAGTTCACAGGGCCCGAAAACTGGAGCTTTCTTT.